These T cell receptor beta chains were read from a single sample in a study of blood T cell repertoires in COVID-19. The data were produced by immunoSEQ multiplex PCR, yet TCRdb's version contains in-frame clones alone and is incomplete. The table has about 430,000 clones, about 88% seen once. The sequencing input was PBMCs or T cells enriched from blood (not recorded which). Every receptor here comes from a woman under 30 who had been exposed to COVID-19. Each CDR3 is given with its conserved first and last residue.

len,v_gene,j_gene,CDR3aa
18,TRBV5-1,TRBJ2-3,CASSSGTSGAPSTDTQYF
15,TRBV7-9,TRBJ2-7,CASSGTSGEDYEQYF
18,TRBV4-1,TRBJ1-1,CASSHPNRGPLDNTEAFF
11,TRBV20-1,TRBJ1-1,CSRRVRTEAFF
16,TRBV19,TRBJ1-1,CASSLTTKGHSTEAFF
15,TRBV11-3,TRBJ2-7,CASSPAGGFPYEQYF
14,TRBV6-5,TRBJ1-2,CASSYSNRGYGYTF
15,TRBV5-6,TRBJ2-1,CASLSSGRANGQQFF
13,TRBV5-1,TRBJ1-2,CASSWTGNYGYTF
13,TRBV24-1,TRBJ1-5,CATSAGGRQPQHF
17,TRBV28,TRBJ1-6,CASSEGGSRSYNSPLHF
12,TRBV5-6,TRBJ1-1,CASSLGDTEAFF
14,TRBV15,TRBJ1-2,CATSRSTVLSGYTF
16,TRBV19,TRBJ2-5,CASSTRLAINQETQYF
12,TRBV4-1,TRBJ2-5,CASSQDMATQYF
15,TRBV11-2,TRBJ2-7,CASSLDPGQGREQYF
16,TRBV3-1/TRBV3-2,TRBJ2-5,CASSPGGTSGRETQYF
15,TRBV28,TRBJ2-7,CASREELAGTYEQYF
14,TRBV29-1,TRBJ2-5,CSVVPAGVQETQYF
13,TRBV5-1,TRBJ2-1,CASSQNRDNEQFF
14,TRBV5-8,TRBJ1-2,CASAMQGTYYGYTF
16,TRBV13,TRBJ2-1,CASSPAKDRSYNEQFF
16,TRBV5-5,TRBJ2-2,CASSLGPGQVTGELFF
16,TRBV18,TRBJ2-2,CASSPGPPLLTGELFF
13,TRBV5-4,TRBJ1-1,CASSRDRNTEAFF
13,TRBV27,TRBJ1-1,CASSSAMNTEAFF
16,TRBV4-2,TRBJ2-5,CASSQDGRPREETQYF
15,TRBV7-2,TRBJ2-1,CASSQAGGNYNEQFF
13,TRBV7-9,TRBJ1-6,CASSLVLDSPLHF
17,TRBV20-1,TRBJ2-3,CSASDIAGEGNTDTQYF
14,TRBV10-2,TRBJ1-5,CASSLTGGNQPQHF
15,TRBV18,TRBJ2-6,CASSPRADGANVLTF
11,TRBV12-3/TRBV12-4,TRBJ2-7,CAVTPGYEQYF
20,TRBV27,TRBJ2-1,CASRDRTSGVQTGSYNEQFF
11,TRBV30,TRBJ1-1,CAWARERKAFF
13,TRBV3-1/TRBV3-2,TRBJ1-5,CASSQDLNQPQHF
15,TRBV5-5,TRBJ2-7,CASSLAAGGDYEQYF
14,TRBV7-2,TRBJ1-1,CASNPQGRVTEAFF
14,TRBV11-3,TRBJ2-3,CASSRTGSTDTQYF
19,TRBV12-2,TRBJ2-4,CASRLGERLAGLAKNIQYF
13,TRBV10-1,TRBJ2-3,CASRKSTTDTQYF
12,TRBV5-8,TRBJ2-7,CASSLDGYEQYF
15,TRBV29-1,TRBJ1-3,CSGTRGDDTGNTIYF